A selection of T cell receptor beta chains follows, all from one sample in a study of blood T cell repertoires in COVID-19. Repertoires were generated with immunoSEQ multiplex PCR, while TCRdb's copy carries only in-frame clones and drops some. The repertoire has 120,000 to 150,000 clones, approximately 80% of them found once; the top ten carry 1.5% to 2%. Material for sequencing was PBMCs or T cells enriched from blood (not recorded which). The receptor source for this set is a woman aged 18-29 years who had been exposed to COVID-19. The CDR3 runs from the conserved cysteine through the conserved F or W. A D gene is named only where the DNA matches it firmly. The listing skips clone size in some rows; elsewhere it reads once, few, many or a size class.

CDR3aa	CDR3nt	d_gene	abundance	v_gene	j_gene
CASSPQPPSGRMNEQFF	TGTGCCAGCTCACCGCAACCCCCTAGCGGGAGGATGAATGAGCAGTTCTTC	TRBD2	NA	TRBV18	TRBJ2-1
CATSDPGQGTDTQYF	TGTGCCACCAGTGACCCGGGACAGGGCACAGATACGCAGTATTTT	TRBD1	NA	TRBV24-1	TRBJ2-3
CASSIQTNYGYTF	TGTGCCAGTAGTATCCAGACTAACTATGGCTACACCTTC	NA	NA	TRBV19	TRBJ1-2
CASSLNGGSLYEQYF	TGTGCCAGCAGCTTGAATGGCGGGAGTCTCTACGAGCAGTACTTC	TRBD2	NA	TRBV7-2	TRBJ2-7
CSVERVGDYNEQFF	TGCAGCGTTGAACGGGTCGGGGACTACAATGAGCAGTTCTTC	NA	NA	TRBV29-1	TRBJ2-1
CASSIVAGGPGANVLTF	TGTGCCAGTAGTATAGTTGCAGGGGGTCCTGGGGCCAACGTCCTGACTTTC	TRBD1	NA	TRBV19	TRBJ2-6
CASSPPIDEQFF	TGTGCCAGCAGTCCACCTATCGATGAGCAGTTCTTC	NA	NA	TRBV27	TRBJ2-1
CASSPWGTGPTNEKLFF	TGTGCCAGCAGCCCCTGGGGGACAGGCCCAACTAATGAAAAACTGTTTTTT	TRBD1	NA	TRBV7-9	TRBJ1-4
CASSLIQGAGNTIYF	TGTGCCAGCAGCCTCATACAGGGAGCCGGAAACACCATATATTTT	NA	NA	TRBV16	TRBJ1-3
CASSDRGGFSTDTQYF	TGTGCCAGCAGTGACCGGGGGGGCTTCAGCACAGATACGCAGTATTTT	TRBD2	NA	TRBV2	TRBJ2-3
CASSLGQTLNTEAFF	TGCGCCAGCAGCTTGGGACAGACCTTGAACACTGAAGCTTTCTTT	NA	NA	TRBV5-1	TRBJ1-1
CASRSYSNQPQHF	TGTGCCAGCAGGTCCTATAGCAATCAGCCCCAGCATTTT	NA	NA	TRBV6-5	TRBJ1-5
CASSYLGTVGYTF	TGTGCCAGCAGTTACCTAGGGACAGTTGGCTACACCTTC	TRBD1	NA	TRBV6-2/TRBV6-3	TRBJ1-2
CASSTREETQYF	TGTGCCAGCAGTACTAGGGAGGAGACCCAGTACTTC	NA	NA	TRBV6-5	TRBJ2-5
CASSKGLADYNEQFF	TGCGCCAGCAGCAAGGGACTAGCCGATTACAATGAGCAGTTCTTC	TRBD2	NA	TRBV5-1	TRBJ2-1
CASSSGQVPETQYF	TGTGCCAGCAGCTCGGGACAGGTGCCCGAGACCCAGTACTTC	TRBD1	NA	TRBV5-5	TRBJ2-5
CASSHAGFVDTQYF	TGTGCCAGCAGCCATGCAGGGTTTGTTGATACGCAGTATTTT	NA	NA	TRBV3-1/TRBV3-2	TRBJ2-3
CASSELPFNEQFF	TGCGCCAGCAGTGAACTCCCGTTTAATGAGCAGTTCTTC	NA	NA	TRBV10-2	TRBJ2-1
CASSYDRESEAFF	TGTGCCAGCAGCTACGACAGGGAGAGTGAAGCTTTCTTT	TRBD1	NA	TRBV27	TRBJ1-1
CASSNREGQPQHF	TGTGCCAGCAGTAACAGGGAGGGCCAGCCCCAGCATTTT	NA	once	TRBV6-4	TRBJ1-5
CAWSPQHGQGNAYGYTF	TGTGCCTGGAGTCCTCAGCACGGACAGGGGAATGCCTATGGCTACACCTTC	TRBD1	NA	TRBV30	TRBJ1-2
CASSLSGQGGNTIYF	TGTGCCAGCAGTTTATCGGGACAGGGTGGTAACACCATATATTTT	TRBD1	NA	TRBV27	TRBJ1-3
CASMGGRGRNGELFF	TGTGCCAGTATGGGTGGCAGGGGACGTAACGGGGAGCTGTTTTTT	NA	NA	TRBV19	TRBJ2-2
CASSQVGDRPTQYF	TGCGCCAGCAGCCAAGTTGGTGACAGGCCTACGCAGTATTTT	NA	NA	TRBV4-1	TRBJ2-3
CAISPSGRGYNEQFF	TGTGCCATCAGTCCTAGCGGGAGGGGTTACAATGAGCAGTTCTTC	TRBD2	NA	TRBV10-3	TRBJ2-1
CASSYGTGGKETQYF	TGTGCCAGCAGTTATGGGACAGGGGGGAAAGAGACCCAGTACTTC	TRBD1	NA	TRBV6-5	TRBJ2-5
CASSQGQGLNTEAFF	TGTGCCAGCAGCCAAGGACAGGGACTGAACACTGAAGCTTTCTTT	TRBD1	NA	TRBV4-2	TRBJ1-1
CASRAQGVLSGNTIYF	TGTGCCAGCAGGGCCCAGGGGGTCCTCTCTGGAAACACCATATATTTT	TRBD1	NA	TRBV7-8	TRBJ1-3
CASSAGTNTGELFF	TGTGCCAGCTCGGCGGGTACGAACACCGGGGAGCTGTTTTTT	NA	NA	TRBV18	TRBJ2-2
CASSIIQGAPYEQYF	TGTGCCAGCAGTATAATCCAGGGGGCGCCATACGAGCAGTACTTC	TRBD1	NA	TRBV28	TRBJ2-7